The clone carrying this TCR beta chain was observed a handful of times. This sample was included in a study of cytomegalovirus exposure and HLA in healthy donors. This CDR3 region has 12 residues. Germline CDR1 is GTSNPN and CDR2 is SVGIG (reference sequence). The J segment lost 14 bases and the V segment lost 0 bases, leaving 6 bases of the junction unmatched. It was with 60 Vbeta and 13 Jbeta primers that the PCR ran. Measured with immunoSEQ multiplex PCR; TCRdb has only the in-frame clones, and not every one. The sample records 100,000 or so clones, about 80% being singletons. The sequence came from a man aged 25 to 40 in good health and CMV-seronegative. The V call is TRBV30, the J call TRBJ1-2, with 10 bases aligning to TRBD1. What was sequenced was PBMCs. The CDR3 coding sequence is TGTGCCTGGAGTGTACCGACAGGGGGCTGTACCTTC. Translation: CAWSVPTGGCTF.